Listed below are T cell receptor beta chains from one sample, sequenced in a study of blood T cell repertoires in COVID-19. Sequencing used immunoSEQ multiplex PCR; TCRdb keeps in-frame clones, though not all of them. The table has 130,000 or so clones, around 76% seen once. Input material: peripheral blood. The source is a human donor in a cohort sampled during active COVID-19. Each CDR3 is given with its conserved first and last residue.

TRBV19,CASSASGGFTGELFF
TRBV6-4,CASSDRSSYEQYF
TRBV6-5,CASRASSGANVLTF
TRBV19,CASSPPADKKGNTIYF
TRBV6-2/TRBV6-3,CASSPLPSGGHSYNEQFF
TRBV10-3,CAIGWDRESQPQHF
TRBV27,CASSLLRVGTEAFF
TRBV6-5,CASSYSTGPGNTIYF
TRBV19,CASSIQGNSGNTIYF
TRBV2,CARRMRKNTEAFF
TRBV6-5,CASSPPGTSAEQFF
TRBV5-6,CASSSLAVDEQYF
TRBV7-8,CASSPSTGDYGYTF
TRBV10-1,CASRYPSKVSYNEQFF
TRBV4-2,CASSQEHSGGFNTGELFF
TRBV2,CASSEQVGLRPQHF
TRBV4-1,CASSQDQGDTLAKNIQYF